The source of this T cell receptor beta chain is a study of cytomegalovirus exposure and HLA in healthy donors. The PCR employed 60 Vbeta primers together with 13 Jbeta primers. The assay was immunoSEQ multiplex PCR, and TCRdb's table has in-frame clones only and misses some. The sample shows a few hundred thousand clones, 72% of them seen only once. The receptor was derived from a female donor in good health and CMV-seronegative. Source material: PBMCs.

The CDR3 protein is CASSEAGLPQHF. CDR3 in DNA: TGTGCCAGCAGTGAGGCAGGGTTGCCCCAGCATTTT. The chain is built from TRBV6-5 and TRBJ1-5; weak D call: TRBD1 (5 bases). Germline CDR1 is MNHEY and CDR2 is SVGAGI. V gave up 5 bases and J gave up 9 bases, with 11 bases separating them. The CDR3 extends over 12 amino acids.